Following are 19 T cell receptor beta chains from one sample sequenced in a study of T cell responses to AZD1222 COVID-19 vaccine. Profiled with immunoSEQ multiplex PCR; TCRdb holds only in-frame clones, not every one. The table includes 56,000 or so clones, nearly 80% detected once. The sample consisted of peripheral blood, taken 28 days after the second AZD1222 dose. The receptors shown here come from an adult who received the AZD1222 COVID-19 vaccine.

The chain has TRBV18 and TRBJ1-2, with TRBD1 matching over 10 bases. Germline assignment: CDR1 KGHSH and CDR2 LQKENI. The ends lost 8 bases at V and 2 bases at J; junction bases unmatched: 2. This CDR3 comprises 13 residues. The CDR3 is CASEGQGNYGYTF. CDR3 sequence (DNA): TGTGCCAGCGAGGGACAGGGGAACTATGGCTACACCTTC.

CDR3 protein: CASSIRGGSNQPQHF. CDR3 coding DNA: TGTGCCAGTAGTATAAGAGGGGGTAGCAATCAGCCCCAGCATTTT. The chain uses TRBV19 and TRBJ1-5, with a weak D call TRBD1 (6 bases). Germline CDR1 is LNHDA and CDR2 is SQIVND (reference sequence). The CDR3 covers 15 residues. The V gene lost 2 bases and the J gene lost 0 bases, with 8 bases spanning the gap. Based on the CDR3 plus reference TRBV19 and TRBJ1-5, the full variable domain is DGGITQSPKYLFRKEGQNVTLSCEQNLNHDAMYWYRQDPGQGLRLIYYSQIVNDFQKGDIAEGYSVSREKKESFPLTVTSAQKNPTAFYLCASSIRGGSNQPQHFGDGTRLSIL.

The table lists this clone with a count of one. The V and J genes are TRBV3-1 (or the pseudogene TRBV3-2) and TRBJ2-7; D uncertain. The CDR3 has 14 residues. Germline V lookup: CDR1 LGHDT, CDR2 YNNKEL (reference sequence). V was cut by 3 bases and J by 2 bases, with 11 bases left in between. The CDR3 sequence: CASSHGRQAYEQYF. Written as DNA, the CDR3 is TGTGCCAGCAGCCACGGCCGGCAGGCCTACGAGCAGTACTTC.

The chain uses TRBV5-1 and TRBJ2-2; a possible D gene is TRBD2 (6 bases). The V gene's germline CDR1 is SGHRS and CDR2 YFSETQ. The CDR3 length is 15 residues. V was cut by 0 bases and J by 5 bases, with 11 bases left in between. CDR3 loop: CASSLGAGSTGELFF. The CDR3 nucleotides read TGCGCCAGCAGCTTGGGTGCCGGGAGTACCGGGGAGCTGTTTTTT.

In nucleotides, the CDR3 is TGTGCCAGCGGGGAAGGGGACAGGGGTTCTTCACCCCTCCACTTT. It specifies CASGEGDRGSSPLHF. This chain connects TRBV27 to TRBJ1-6, with TRBD1 identical over 10 bases. Trimming cost V 8 bases and J 9 bases; bases outside gene matches: 10. Germline CDR1 reads MNHEY; CDR2 reads SMNVEV (reference sequence). The CDR3 is 15 residues long.

This clone was recorded a few times. The chain couples TRBV15 to TRBJ2-3; D may be TRBD2 (5 bases). This CDR3 is 14 amino acids long. The V end lost 0 bases, the J end lost 4 bases, and 8 bases lay between the germline ends. In germline, CDR1 is LNHNV, CDR2 YYDKDF (reference sequence). CDR3 in DNA: TGTGCCACCAGCAGAGATCGTAGCGCAGATACGCAGTATTTT. As protein: CATSRDRSADTQYF.

This clone was seen more than once but under ten times. This chain connects TRBV10-3 to TRBJ2-3; 8 bases fit TRBD2. The CDR3 contains 15 residues. Germline CDR1 reads ENHRY; CDR2 reads SYGVKD. V trimming: 6 bases; J trimming: 0 bases; junction bases outside the gene matches: 5. The CDR3 here is CAIRGTRASTDTQYF. In DNA form, the CDR3 reads TGTGCCATCAGGGGGACTAGGGCTAGCACAGATACGCAGTATTTT.

The CDR3 DNA is TGTGCCAGCAGTCGAGGGGAGGCCACTGAAGCTTTCTTT. Translating it yields CASSRGEATEAFF. This chain connects TRBV6-5 to TRBJ1-1; D is perhaps TRBD1 (5 bases). CDR3 length: 13 amino acids. Per the germline V gene, CDR1 is MNHEY and CDR2 is SVGAGI. Trimming left V 5 bases short and J 4 bases short, with 11 bases between.

V gene TRBV2 combines with J gene TRBJ1-1; unclear D gene. The CDR3 runs 13 residues. The V gene lost 0 bases and the J gene lost 6 bases, with 8 bases spanning the gap. Germline V CDR1 and CDR2: SNHLY, FYNNEI. CDR3 region: CASSEAPAPEAFF. As DNA, the CDR3 is TGTGCCAGCAGTGAAGCCCCAGCCCCTGAAGCTTTCTTT.

The chain links TRBV28 to TRBJ1-2, with D tentatively TRBD1 (6 bases). There are 12 residues in the CDR3. Germline CDR1 is MDHEN and CDR2 is SYDVKM. V lost 4 bases and J 6 bases, leaving 9 bases between the germline ends. The CDR3 DNA is TGTGCCAGCAGTTCAGGGGTAAATGGCTACACCTTC. Protein: CASSSGVNGYTF.

The rearrangement joins TRBV29-1 to TRBJ2-1; possibly TRBD1 or TRBD2 for D (6 bases each). Per the germline V gene, CDR1 is SQVTM and CDR2 is ANQGSEA. The CDR3 loop spans 11 amino acids. The V and J ends lost 6 bases and 9 bases respectively, with 12 bases between them. As DNA, the CDR3 is TGCAGCGTAGGGGGGCTTGGTGAGCAGTTCTTC. Amino acids: CSVGGLGEQFF.

V gene TRBV5-1 combines with J gene TRBJ1-4; D possibly corresponds to TRBD1 (5 bases). V gave up 4 bases and J gave up 8 bases, with 15 bases separating them. The CDR3 extends over 14 amino acids. Germline CDR1 and CDR2: SGHRS and YFSETQ. CDR3 residues: CASSPRGDQEKLFF. In DNA, the CDR3 is TGCGCCAGCAGCCCCCGAGGGGATCAGGAAAAACTGTTTTTT. Complete variable domain (other parts from reference TRBV5-1 and TRBJ1-4): KAGVTQTPRYLIKTRGQQVTLSCSPISGHRSVSWYQQTPGQGLQFLFEYFSETQRNKGNFPGRFSGRQFSNSRSEMNVSTLELGDSALYLCASSPRGDQEKLFFGSGTQLSVL.

The V gene is TRBV6-1, the J gene TRBJ2-1; TRBD2 agrees at 8 bases. This CDR3 spans 14 amino acids. V lost 3 bases and J lost 6; bases outside the gene matches: 4. Germline CDR1 is MNHNS and CDR2 is SASEGT. CDR3 in DNA: TGTGCCAGCAGTGACGGACTAGCATCCAATGAGCAGTTCTTC. As protein: CASSDGLASNEQFF.

The chain recombines TRBV5-1 with TRBJ2-2; D not certain. From germline, CDR1 is SGHRS and CDR2 YFSETQ. The V end was cut by 2 bases, the J end by 6 bases, with 11 bases between. This CDR3 contains 14 residues. DNA for the CDR3: TGCGCCAGCAGCTTCGGCTATCGAGCCGGGGAGCTGTTTTTT. Protein sequence: CASSFGYRAGELFF.

This chain joins TRBV11-3 and TRBJ2-7; TRBD2 matches at 7 bases. Per the germline V gene, CDR1 is SGHNT and CDR2 is YENEEA. This CDR3 is built from 13 residues. The ends lost 0 bases at V and 7 bases at J; junction bases unmatched: 3. Written as DNA, the CDR3 is TGTGCCAGCAGCTTAGAGCCGGGAGGTGAGCAGTACTTC. Protein sequence: CASSLEPGGEQYF. Full variable domain (rest looked up from reference TRBV11-3 and TRBJ2-7): EAGVVQSPRYKIIEKKQPVAFWCNPISGHNTLYWYLQNLGQGPELLIRYENEEAVDDSQLPKDRFSAERLKGVDSTLKIQPAELGDSAVYLCASSLEPGGEQYFGPGTRLTVT.

The count of this clone is one. The chain is built from TRBV4-1 and TRBJ2-2; the D gene could be TRBD1 or TRBD2 (6 bases each). The CDR3 runs to 18 residues. Germline V lookup: CDR1 MGHRA, CDR2 YSYEKL. The V gene lost 2 bases and the J gene lost 4 bases, with 20 bases spanning the gap. In nucleotides, the CDR3 is TGCGCCAGCAGCCAATGGGGACATGGGACTGGGCGCACCGGGGAGCTGTTTTTT. Protein: CASSQWGHGTGRTGELFF.

The V call is TRBV5-1, the J call TRBJ1-6, with 7 bases identical to TRBD1. The CDR3 is 15 residues long. V shed 3 bases, J shed 8 bases, and the junction held 8 bases outside the gene matches. Germline V gives CDR1 SGHRS, CDR2 YFSETQ. In DNA form, the CDR3 reads TGCGCCAGCAGCTATACAGGGGACAAGTATTCACCCCTCCACTTT. It encodes CASSYTGDKYSPLHF. The full variable domain, rest sourced from reference TRBV5-1 and TRBJ1-6, is KAGVTQTPRYLIKTRGQQVTLSCSPISGHRSVSWYQQTPGQGLQFLFEYFSETQRNKGNFPGRFSGRQFSNSRSEMNVSTLELGDSALYLCASSYTGDKYSPLHFGNGTRLTVT.

Comment on this clone: Other nucleotide sequences in the sample specify the same CDR3. V usage is TRBV6-5 and J usage is TRBJ2-7, with 7 bases lining up with TRBD2. V lost 3 bases and J lost 1; bases outside the gene matches: 3. Germline values: CDR1 MNHEY, CDR2 SVGAGI. CDR3 length: 14 amino acids. The CDR3 DNA sequence: TGTGCCAGCAGTTATGGGACTAATTCCTACGAGCAGTACTTC. This encodes CASSYGTNSYEQYF.

This clone was counted once. This chain connects TRBV28 to TRBJ1-4; D is unresolved. Trimming removed 5 bases at V and 8 bases at J, with 9 bases between. This CDR3 contains 12 residues. Germline values: CDR1 MDHEN, CDR2 SYDVKM. CDR3: CASSPLGEKLFF. In DNA form, the CDR3 reads TGTGCCAGCAGTCCCCTAGGGGAAAAACTGTTTTTT.